The 22 T cell receptor beta chains below were found in one sample sequenced in a study of blood T cell repertoires in COVID-19. Using immunoSEQ multiplex PCR, the repertoire was profiled, and TCRdb retains in-frame clones only, with some absent. Of approximately 89,000 clones listed, approximately 90% are singletons. The source material was peripheral blood. These receptors were collected from a man aged 65 to 79 with acute or convalescent COVID-19.

V gene TRBV5-1 combines with J gene TRBJ1-4; no clear D gene. This CDR3 spans 14 amino acids. V dropped 0 bases and J dropped 0 bases, with 3 bases sitting between them. The V gene's germline CDR1 is SGHRS and CDR2 YFSETQ. The CDR3 DNA is TGCGCCAGCAGCTTGGTATCAACTAATGAAAAACTGTTTTTT. This encodes CASSLVSTNEKLFF.

The rearrangement links TRBV6-5 to TRBJ2-2; 7 bases line up with TRBD2. The CDR3 runs 15 residues. With 4 bases clipped from V and 6 bases from J, the junction kept 8 bases outside the gene matches. Germline V CDR1 and CDR2: MNHEY, SVGAGI. The CDR3: CASSFFTAGAGELFF. The DNA of the CDR3 is TGTGCCAGCAGTTTTTTTACGGCGGGGGCCGGGGAGCTGTTTTTT.

This clone appeared once. The chain joins TRBV10-3 to TRBJ2-2; D is undetermined. Deletions cut 1 base from V and 6 bases from J, with 9 bases between. The CDR3 length is 14 residues. Germline V gives CDR1 ENHRY, CDR2 SYGVKD. As DNA, the CDR3 is TGTGCCATCAGTGAGTACGAGGATTCCGGGGAGCTGTTTTTT. It is translated as CAISEYEDSGELFF.

This chain links TRBV10-3 with TRBJ1-5; 9 bases line up with TRBD1. The junction had 9 bases not matched to a gene; V was cut back by 3 bases and J by 6 bases. Germline V CDR1 and CDR2: ENHRY, SYGVKD. The CDR3 spans 16 residues. Written as DNA, the CDR3 is TGTGCCATCAGTGATCGGGACAGGGAGATTGGTCAGCCCCAGCATTTT. Protein sequence: CAISDRDREIGQPQHF.

The chain couples TRBV5-1 to TRBJ2-7; D call uncertain. Trimming stripped 3 bases from V and 3 bases from J, with 13 bases between. There are 14 residues in the CDR3. Germline lookup yields CDR1 SGHRS and CDR2 YFSETQ. The CDR3 DNA sequence: TGCGCCAGCAGCTCCTCTAACGCGCACTACGAGCAGTACGTC. Amino acids: CASSSSNAHYEQYV.

The CDR3 region is CASSPGTQYF. Written as DNA, the CDR3 is TGCGCCAGCAGCCCAGGGACCCAGTACTTC. The V and J genes are TRBV5-1 and TRBJ2-5; no definite D call. Per germline, CDR1 SGHRS and CDR2 YFSETQ. Trimming removed 4 bases from V and 7 bases from J, with 5 bases in between. The CDR3 sequence is 10 residues long.

The chain uses TRBV30 and TRBJ1-2; D uncertain. Germline assignment: CDR1 GTSNPN and CDR2 SVGIG (reference sequence). With 6 bases removed from V and 1 base from J, the gap between germline ends came to 12 bases. The CDR3 is 13 amino acids. CDR3 amino acids: CACNRVHNYGYTF. CDR3 DNA: TGTGCCTGTAATCGGGTTCATAACTATGGCTACACCTTC.

Only one count was recorded for this clone. The rearrangement joins TRBV9 to TRBJ2-7; a weak D match, TRBD1 (6 bases). Germline CDR1 and CDR2: SGDLS and YYNGEE. V gave up 3 bases and J gave up 0 bases, with 10 bases separating them. The CDR3 extends over 14 amino acids. CDR3 DNA: TGTGCCAGCAGCGCCGGGACAAGCTCCTACGAGCAGTACTTC. This gives the protein CASSAGTSSYEQYF.

The V call is TRBV12-3 or TRBV12-4, the J call TRBJ2-2; no definite D call. CDR3 size: 13 residues. V shed 6 bases and J shed 5 bases, with 10 bases lying between them. This CDR3 reads CASRTAPTGELFF. The CDR3 bases are TGTGCCAGCAGAACCGCGCCTACCGGGGAGCTGTTTTTT.

The chain has TRBV11-1 and TRBJ2-3; 10 bases fit TRBD1. The germline gives CDR1 SGHAT, CDR2 FQDESV (reference sequence). There are 15 residues in the CDR3. V lost 4 bases, J lost 2 bases, and 3 bases stayed unmatched. In DNA form, the CDR3 reads TGTGCCAGCAGCTGGGGGACAGGGGACACAGATACGCAGTATTTT. This encodes CASSWGTGDTDTQYF.

J is TRBJ1-4 and V is TRBV3-1 (or the pseudogene TRBV3-2); D unclear. V was pared by 4 bases and J by 0 bases, with 6 bases between. This CDR3 spans 14 amino acids. The germline CDR1 and CDR2 sequences are LGHDT and YNNKEL (reference sequence). The CDR3 sequence: CASSPRSTNEKLFF. The CDR3 DNA reads TGTGCCAGCAGCCCGAGATCAACTAATGAAAAACTGTTTTTT.

This chain connects TRBV28 to TRBJ1-1; D is unresolved. V was shortened by 5 bases and J by 6 bases, with 10 bases between the two germline ends. The CDR3 sequence is 12 residues long. Germline lookup yields CDR1 MDHEN and CDR2 SYDVKM. The CDR3 coding sequence is TGTGCCAGCAGTCCTCCCGGTGCTGAAGCTTTCTTT. It translates to CASSPPGAEAFF.

This clone has a handful of counts. This chain links TRBV7-3 with TRBJ2-2; 7 bases fit TRBD1. With V trimmed by 3 bases and J by 2 bases, 3 bases remained unmatched. CDR1 and CDR2 from the germline V gene are SGHTA and FQGTGA. The CDR3 length is 15 residues. The CDR3 reads CASSLNRGNTGELFF. The CDR3 coding sequence is TGTGCCAGCAGCTTGAACAGGGGAAACACCGGGGAGCTGTTTTTT.

The chain links TRBV6-5 to TRBJ1-5; D is uncertain. V lost 6 bases to trimming and J lost 4 bases, with 7 bases between them. The CDR3 spans 12 residues. CDR1 and CDR2 (germline): MNHEY, SVGAGI. The CDR3 region has the DNA TGTGCCAGCAGGGGAGGAAATCAGCCCCAGCATTTT. It encodes CASRGGNQPQHF.

This sequence joins TRBV25-1 and TRBJ1-4; the D gene is possibly TRBD1 (6 bases). This CDR3 has 15 residues. The germline V gene encodes CDR1 MGHDK and CDR2 SYGVNS. The V gene lost 8 bases and the J gene lost 6 bases, with 19 bases spanning the gap. In DNA, the CDR3 is TGTGCCAGCGTGGGGGGGGCGATGGTGTATGAAAAACTGTTTTTT. Translated: CASVGGAMVYEKLFF.

The J gene is TRBJ1-5, the V gene TRBV6-6, with D maybe TRBD1 (5 bases). The V gene's germline CDR1 is MNHNY and CDR2 SVGAGI (reference sequence). Trimming removed 2 bases from V and 4 bases from J, with 6 bases in between. The CDR3 loop spans 13 amino acids. The CDR3 nucleotides read TGTGCCAGCAGTTACGGGGGGAATCAGCCCCAGCATTTT. The encoded protein is CASSYGGNQPQHF.

The chain is built from TRBV6-5 and TRBJ1-4; D is perhaps TRBD1 (5 bases). The CDR3 loop spans 11 amino acids. Trimming shortened V by 6 bases and J by 8 bases, and 7 bases separated the two germline ends. Germline-derived CDR1 and CDR2 are MNHEY and SVGAGI. Here the CDR3 reads CASRGHEKLFF. The CDR3 DNA follows: TGTGCCAGCAGGGGGCACGAAAAACTGTTTTTT.

The chain employs TRBV19 and TRBJ2-5, with a weak D call TRBD1 (8 bases). CDR3 size: 16 residues. Per the germline V gene, CDR1 is LNHDA and CDR2 is SQIVND (reference sequence). V was trimmed by 6 bases and J by 4 bases, leaving 21 bases between them. In nucleotides, the CDR3 is TGTGCCAGTAGCTCGGGAGGACAGGGCGGGGGAGAGACCCAGTACTTC. Residues: CASSSGGQGGGETQYF.

The chain joins TRBV7-9 to TRBJ1-2; no clear D. V was trimmed by 4 bases and J by 4 bases, leaving 13 bases between them. Germline CDR1 and CDR2: SEHNR and FQNEAQ (reference sequence). CDR3 length: 14 residues. CDR3 loop: CASSSQNIVYGYTF. The CDR3 DNA follows: TGTGCCAGCAGCTCACAGAATATAGTCTATGGCTACACCTTC.

This clone was counted once. The gene calls are TRBV5-6 and TRBJ2-2; 10 bases line up with TRBD1. V was pared by 4 bases and J by 7 bases, with 7 bases of the junction left unmatched. The CDR3 has 15 amino acids. Germline-derived CDR1 and CDR2 are SGHDT and YYEEEE. Written as DNA, the CDR3 is TGTGCCAGCAGCCGGGACAGGGGTTACAGCGGGGAGCTGTTTTTT. It yields the protein CASSRDRGYSGELFF.

This chain joins TRBV11-2 and TRBJ1-1, with TRBD1 matching over 7 bases. V was clipped by 3 bases and J by 1 base; unmatched bases: 5. The CDR3 extends over 15 amino acids. From germline, CDR1 is SGHAT and CDR2 FQNNGV. CDR3 bases: TGTGCCAGCAGCTTGCTGACAGGGCAGAACACTGAAGCTTTCTTT. Protein product: CASSLLTGQNTEAFF.

This chain joins TRBV3-1 (or the pseudogene TRBV3-2) and TRBJ1-4; tentative D call: TRBD1 (5 bases). The CDR3 covers 17 residues. Between the trimmed V and J ends, which lost 1 base and 8 bases, there was a span of 20 bases. Germline V gives CDR1 LGHDT, CDR2 YNNKEL (reference sequence). CDR3 in amino acids: CASSQGGLREGGEKLFF. The CDR3 coding sequence is TGTGCCAGCAGCCAAGGGGGACTGAGGGAGGGCGGAGAAAAACTGTTTTTT.